The entry that follows covers one T cell receptor beta chain sequence. This sample stems from a study of blood T cell repertoires in COVID-19. Whole-study context: Acute and convalescent COVID-19 samples came from the United States, Italy and Spain.

Original processing notes: Reference gene primers were amplified, and this amplification served to estimate nucleated cell counts. Data came from immunoSEQ multiplex PCR; TCRdb stores just in-frame clones and leaves some out. From that table come the V and J calls and clone size; the DNA was used to work out D and trimming. This table holds under 85,000 clones, around 85% found once. The CDR3 contains 14 residues. J was trimmed by 10 bases and V by 6 bases; bases with no gene match: 8. The germline V gene has CDR1 SNHLY and CDR2 FYNNEI. The chain links TRBV2 to TRBJ1-6, with 8 bases matching TRBD1. This TCR was sampled from a man at least 80 years old with acute or convalescent COVID-19. Sequenced: peripheral blood. This chain's CDR3 is CASRVRGQGSPLHF. CDR3 DNA: TGTGCCAGCAGGGTCAGGGGGCAGGGATCACCCCTCCACTTT.